What follows is one T cell receptor (beta chain) and its context. Its antigen is unknown. The method was immunoSEQ multiplex PCR; TCRdb's version includes in-frame clones alone and lacks a portion of them. There are under 100,000 clones in the sample; approximately 92% occur only once, and less than 1.5% lies in the top ten. The sample originates from a study of graft-versus-host responses after intestinal transplantation. About the research overall: Each transplant was multivisceral, liver-intestinal, or isolated intestinal. Tacrolimus plus steroids were given to all recipients for roughly three years, preceded by anti-thymocyte globulin induction.

The V and J ends lost 5 bases and 0 bases respectively, with 14 bases between them. The CDR3 consists of 16 residues. Looked up from germline, CDR1 is SGHVS and CDR2 is FQNEAQ. This receptor was taken from a human donor who was the organ donor for an intestinal transplant. The chain links TRBV7-8 to TRBJ2-4; tentatively, D is TRBD2 (6 bases). The sequenced sample was unstimulated CD8+ T cells sorted from spleen or lymph node cells, obtained before transplant. The CDR3 bases are TGTGCCAGCAGCCGGGGACTGGGGCTAGCCAAAAACATTCAGTACTTC. Residues: CASSRGLGLAKNIQYF.